The 31 T cell receptor beta chains in this list originate from one sample, sequenced in a study of T cells expressing NK-cell markers. TCRdb re-called the 5' RACE reads, yielding one record per CDR3 amino acid sequence without DNA. The sample has a few hundred thousand distinct CDR3 sequences. Source material: blood T cells: a sorted CD56 or NKG2C T cell subset, CD4+ or CD8+ T cells, or bulk PBMC T cells (not recorded which). The origin of the receptors is a man between 18 and 29 years old in good health.

The chain recombines TRBV19 with TRBJ1-4. The CDR3 contains 15 residues. Germline CDR1 and CDR2: LNHDA and SQIVND (reference sequence). The CDR3 sequence is CASSNLGQSHEKLFF. The full variable domain, completed using reference TRBV19 and TRBJ1-4, is DGGITQSPKYLFRKEGQNVTLSCEQNLNHDAMYWYRQDPGQGLRLIYYSQIVNDFQKGDIAEGYSVSREKKESFPLTVTSAQKNPTAFYLCASSNLGQSHEKLFFGSGTQLSVL.

The chain recombines TRBV15 with TRBJ2-7. The CDR3 is made up of 14 amino acids. Germline CDR1 is LNHNV and CDR2 is YYDKDF (reference sequence). The CDR3 spells CATSRAGLNYEQYF.

The chain links TRBV25-1 to TRBJ2-5; with no DNA, the TCRdb D assignment of TRBD1 cannot be verified. This CDR3 region has 14 residues. Germline V gives CDR1 MGHDK, CDR2 SYGVNS. The CDR3 protein is CASSDLRDGETQYF. Using reference TRBV25-1 and TRBJ2-5 for the parts outside the CDR3, the full variable domain is EADIYQTPRYLVIGTGKKITLECSQTMGHDKMYWYQQDPGMELHLIHYSYGVNSTEKGDLSSESTVSRIRTEHFPLTLESARPSHTSQYLCASSDLRDGETQYFGPGTRLLVL.

V is TRBV19 and J is TRBJ1-2; TCRdb's D call, TRBD1, is unchecked because there is no DNA. Looked up from germline, CDR1 is LNHDA and CDR2 is SQIVND (reference sequence). The CDR3 extends over 19 amino acids. The CDR3: CASSGGGQEATTKRYGYTF.

The gene calls are TRBV7-8 and TRBJ2-2. This CDR3 contains 12 residues. Germline CDR1 is SGHVS and CDR2 is FQNEAQ. The CDR3 here is CASSLPLGELFF.

This chain links TRBV3-1 with TRBJ2-1; TCRdb returns TRBD2, unconfirmable since there is no DNA. This CDR3 is built from 19 residues. In germline, CDR1 is LGHDT, CDR2 YNNKEL (reference sequence). CDR3 protein: CASSQERGLAGGPTNEQFF.

This sequence joins TRBV12-3 or TRBV12-4 and TRBJ2-5. This CDR3 contains 12 residues. CDR3 region: CASSSTFETQYF.

The chain is built from TRBV6-2 or TRBV6-3 and TRBJ2-1; absent DNA, TCRdb's TRBD1 call cannot be checked. The CDR3 runs to 19 residues. In germline, CDR1 is MNHEY, CDR2 SVGEGT. The CDR3: CASSPRGTGAIGGNNEQFF.

The chain joins TRBV12-3 or TRBV12-4 to TRBJ2-1; TCRdb's D gene call, TRBD2, goes unchecked for lack of DNA. CDR3 length: 17 residues. The CDR3 protein is CASRDFHGLAGENEQFF.

CDR3 sequence reads: CASRTVRGGYTF. The rearrangement joins TRBV10-3 to TRBJ1-2. Germline loops: CDR1 ENHRY, CDR2 SYGVKD. The CDR3 length is 12 residues.

The CDR3 region is CASSYGLEGADEQYF. This rearrangement joins TRBV6-5 to TRBJ2-7; the D call from TCRdb, TRBD1, cannot be confirmed without DNA. Germline CDR1 and CDR2: MNHEY and SVGAGI. The CDR3 has 15 amino acids.

The chain's CDR3 is CASSHPNSGQAGELFF. The chain recombines TRBV4-2 with TRBJ2-2; the TRBD2 assignment by TCRdb is unverifiable without DNA. The CDR3 length is 16 residues. CDR1 LGHNA and CDR2 YNFKEQ come from the germline V gene.

The J gene is TRBJ2-3, the V gene TRBV7-8; the D gene TCRdb calls, TRBD2, cannot be checked with no DNA. The germline CDR1 and CDR2 sequences are SGHVS and FQNEAQ. This CDR3 is built from 16 residues. The chain's CDR3 is CASSSRTSGRGNTQYF. The variable domain in full, completed from reference TRBV7-8 and TRBJ2-3, reads GAGVSQSPRYKVAKRGQDVALRCDPISGHVSLFWYQQALGQGPEFLTYFQNEAQLDKSGLPSDRFFAERPEGSVSTLKIQRTQQEDSAVYLCASSSRTSGRGNTQYFGPGTRLTVL.

V is TRBV18 and J is TRBJ2-7; TCRdb's D gene call, TRBD1, goes unchecked for lack of DNA. The V gene's germline CDR1 is KGHSH and CDR2 LQKENI. This CDR3 contains 18 residues. The CDR3 here is CASSPRGRGQGSSYEQYF.

The chain is built from TRBV15 and TRBJ2-7. CDR3 length: 14 residues. From germline, CDR1 is LNHNV and CDR2 YYDKDF (reference sequence). The CDR3 sequence: CATSRDPGPYEQYF.

The chain couples TRBV4-3 to TRBJ2-5; TCRdb indicates TRBD1, and absent DNA this call remains unverified. From germline, CDR1 is LGHNA and CDR2 YSLEER. This CDR3 contains 15 residues. The CDR3 reads CASSRDLQGVETQYF.

The chain carries TRBV20-1 and TRBJ2-3. Looked up from germline, CDR1 is DFQATT and CDR2 is SNEGSKA (reference sequence). This CDR3 is 14 amino acids long. CDR3 sequence reads: CSARSRPSTDTQYF.

V is TRBV6-2 or TRBV6-3 and J is TRBJ2-3; lacking DNA, the TRBD2 call made by TCRdb goes unchecked. There are 14 residues in the CDR3. Germline V gene sequence: CDR1 MNHEY, CDR2 SVGEGT. The CDR3 here is CASSRGLSTDTQYF.

The chain has TRBV2 and TRBJ1-1; the D gene TCRdb calls, TRBD1, cannot be checked with no DNA. The CDR3 totals 16 residues. From germline, CDR1 is SNHLY and CDR2 FYNNEI. The CDR3 loop is CASSPQNLRGLNEAFF.

The chain employs TRBV18 and TRBJ2-5. Germline CDR1 KGHSH, CDR2 LQKENI. The CDR3 length is 14 residues. This CDR3 is CASSPRTRQETQYF.

The chain uses TRBV6-5 and TRBJ2-2. The CDR3 totals 15 residues. Germline assignment: CDR1 MNHEY and CDR2 SVGAGI. The CDR3 spells CASSLQRINTGELFF.

This chain joins TRBV12-3 or TRBV12-4 and TRBJ2-1. The CDR3 is 16 residues long. This CDR3 reads CASSLAGWGSYNEQFF.

The V gene is TRBV25-1, the J gene TRBJ2-2; the TCRdb D gene call, TRBD1, has no DNA to confirm it. This CDR3 comprises 16 residues. Germline lookup yields CDR1 MGHDK and CDR2 SYGVNS. The CDR3 reads CASRTGTSANTGELFF.

The chain has TRBV6-6 and TRBJ1-3. The CDR3 spans 13 residues. Looked up from germline, CDR1 is MNHNY and CDR2 is SVGAGI (reference sequence). The CDR3 spells CAASDGSGNTIYF.

This chain connects TRBV11-2 to TRBJ1-4. The CDR3 is 15 residues long. Germline-derived CDR1 and CDR2 are SGHAT and FQNNGV. CDR3 loop: CASSPDGLDREKLFF.

The gene calls are TRBV5-4 and TRBJ2-1; TCRdb proposes TRBD2, but this gene call is untestable without DNA. This CDR3 contains 16 residues. Per germline, CDR1 SGHNT and CDR2 YYREEE (reference sequence). Here the CDR3 reads CASSGGTSGIYNEQFF. The whole variable domain, filled in from reference TRBV5-4 and TRBJ2-1, reads ETGVTQSPTHLIKTRGQQVTLRCSSQSGHNTVSWYQQALGQGPQFIFQYYREEENGRGNFPPRFSGLQFPNYSSELNVNALELDDSALYLCASSGGTSGIYNEQFFGPGTRLTVL.

The chain joins TRBV3-1 to TRBJ1-2. The germline CDR1 and CDR2 sequences are LGHDT and YNNKEL (reference sequence). This CDR3 has 15 amino acids. This CDR3 reads CASSPTIGILYGYTF.

This rearrangement joins TRBV7-7 to TRBJ2-1. There are 13 residues in the CDR3. From germline, CDR1 is SSHAT and CDR2 FNYEAQ (reference sequence). CDR3 loop: CASSQNNFDEQFF. The complete variable domain, with remaining parts taken from reference TRBV7-7 and TRBJ2-1, reads GAGVSQSPRYKVTKRGQDVTLRCDPISSHATLYWYQQALGQGPEFLTYFNYEAQPDKSGLPSDRFSAERPEGSISTLTIQRTEQRDSAMYRCASSQNNFDEQFFGPGTRLTVL.

The chain employs TRBV4-2 and TRBJ1-4. CDR3 length: 20 amino acids. From germline, CDR1 is LGHNA and CDR2 YNFKEQ. CDR3 in amino acids: CASSRGRGGRSTSTNEKLFF.

The gene calls are TRBV5-1 and TRBJ2-1; there is no DNA to check the TCRdb D call of TRBD2. The germline gives CDR1 SGHRS, CDR2 YFSETQ. The length of the CDR3 is 14 residues. The CDR3 protein is CASRGTLSYNEQFF.

The V call is TRBV5-1, the J call TRBJ2-5; as DNA is missing, the TRBD1 call by TCRdb cannot be tested. In germline, CDR1 is SGHRS, CDR2 YFSETQ. CDR3 size: 16 residues. CDR3 residues: CASSLGLGQGHQTQYF.